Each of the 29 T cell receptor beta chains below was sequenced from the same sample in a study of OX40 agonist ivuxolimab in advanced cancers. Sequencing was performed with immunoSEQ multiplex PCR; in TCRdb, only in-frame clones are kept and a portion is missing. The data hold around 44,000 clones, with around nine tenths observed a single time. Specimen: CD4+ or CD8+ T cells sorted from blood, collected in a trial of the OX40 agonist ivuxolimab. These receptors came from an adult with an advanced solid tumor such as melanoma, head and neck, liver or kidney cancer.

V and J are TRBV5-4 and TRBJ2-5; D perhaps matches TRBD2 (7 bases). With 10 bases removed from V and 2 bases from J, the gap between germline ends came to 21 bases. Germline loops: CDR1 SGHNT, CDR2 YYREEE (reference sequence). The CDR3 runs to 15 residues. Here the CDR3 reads CAGLQWGGRQETQYF. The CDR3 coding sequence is TGTGCCGGCCTCCAGTGGGGGGGCCGACAAGAGACCCAGTACTTC. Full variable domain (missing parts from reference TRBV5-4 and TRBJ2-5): ETGVTQSPTHLIKTRGQQVTLRCSSQSGHNTVSWYQQALGQGPQFIFQYYREEENGRGNFPPRFSGLQFPNYSSELNVNALELDDSALYLCAGLQWGGRQETQYFGPGTRLLVL.

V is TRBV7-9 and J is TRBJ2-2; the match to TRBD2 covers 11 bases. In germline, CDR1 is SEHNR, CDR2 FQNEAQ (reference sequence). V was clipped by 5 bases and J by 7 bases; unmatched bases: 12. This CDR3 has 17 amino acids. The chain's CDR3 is CASSPTLAGGRGGELFF. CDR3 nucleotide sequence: TGTGCCAGCAGCCCGACGCTAGCGGGGGGCCGTGGCGGGGAGCTGTTTTTT. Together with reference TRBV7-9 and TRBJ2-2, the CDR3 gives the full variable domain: DTGVSQNPRHKITKRGQNVTFRCDPISEHNRLYWYRQTLGQGPEFLTYFQNEAQLEKSRLLSDRFSAERPKGSFSTLEIQRTEQGDSAMYLCASSPTLAGGRGGELFFGEGSRLTVL.

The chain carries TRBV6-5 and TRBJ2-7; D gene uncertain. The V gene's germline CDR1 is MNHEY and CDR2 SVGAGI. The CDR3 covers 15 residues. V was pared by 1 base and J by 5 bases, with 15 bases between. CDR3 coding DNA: TGTGCCAGCAGTTACTTCGCGGAAAGGGTCGACGAGCAGTACTTC. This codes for CASSYFAERVDEQYF.

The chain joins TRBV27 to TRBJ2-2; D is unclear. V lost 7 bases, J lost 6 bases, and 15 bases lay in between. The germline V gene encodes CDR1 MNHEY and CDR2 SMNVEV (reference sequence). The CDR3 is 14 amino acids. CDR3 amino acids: CASTFTVVPGELFF. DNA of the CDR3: TGTGCCAGCACCTTTACGGTGGTTCCCGGGGAGCTGTTTTTT.

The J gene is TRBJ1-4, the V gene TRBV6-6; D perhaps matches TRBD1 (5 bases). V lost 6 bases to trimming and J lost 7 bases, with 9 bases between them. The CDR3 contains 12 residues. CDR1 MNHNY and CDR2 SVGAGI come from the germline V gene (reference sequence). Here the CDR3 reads CASRQQGEKLFF. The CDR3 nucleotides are TGTGCCAGCAGACAGCAGGGTGAAAAACTGTTTTTT.

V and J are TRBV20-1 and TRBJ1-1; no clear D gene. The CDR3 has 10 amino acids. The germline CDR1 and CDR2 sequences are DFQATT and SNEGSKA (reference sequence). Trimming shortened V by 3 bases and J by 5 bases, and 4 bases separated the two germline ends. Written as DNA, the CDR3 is TGCAGTGCTAGGGGGACTGAAGCTTTCTTT. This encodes CSARGTEAFF.

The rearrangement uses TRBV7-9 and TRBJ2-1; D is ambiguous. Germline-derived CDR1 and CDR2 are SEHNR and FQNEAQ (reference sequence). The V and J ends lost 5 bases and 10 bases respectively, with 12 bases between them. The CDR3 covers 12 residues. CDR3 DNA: TGTGCCAGCAGCGTCCTTTTCGGGGAGCAGTTCTTC. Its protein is CASSVLFGEQFF.

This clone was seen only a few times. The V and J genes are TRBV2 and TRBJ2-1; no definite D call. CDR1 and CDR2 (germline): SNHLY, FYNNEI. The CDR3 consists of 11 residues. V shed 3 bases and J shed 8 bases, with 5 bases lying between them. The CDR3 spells CASSEGHEQFF. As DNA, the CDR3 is TGTGCCAGCAGTGAGGGTCATGAGCAGTTCTTC.

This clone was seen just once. The CDR3 bases are TGTGCCAGTAAGTCGACGGGCTCTGGGGCCAACGTCCTGACTTTC. The encoded protein is CASKSTGSGANVLTF. This chain links TRBV19 with TRBJ2-6; D not resolved. V lost 7 bases and J lost 0, with 10 bases in between. This CDR3 has 15 amino acids. CDR1 and CDR2 from the germline V gene are LNHDA and SQIVND (reference sequence).

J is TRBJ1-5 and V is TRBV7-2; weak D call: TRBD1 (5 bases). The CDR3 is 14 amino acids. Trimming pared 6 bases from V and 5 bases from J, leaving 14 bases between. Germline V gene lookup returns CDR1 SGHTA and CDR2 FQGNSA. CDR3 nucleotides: TGTGCCAGCAGGGCCTGGGGGAGCGATCAGCCCCAGCATTTT. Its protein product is CASRAWGSDQPQHF.

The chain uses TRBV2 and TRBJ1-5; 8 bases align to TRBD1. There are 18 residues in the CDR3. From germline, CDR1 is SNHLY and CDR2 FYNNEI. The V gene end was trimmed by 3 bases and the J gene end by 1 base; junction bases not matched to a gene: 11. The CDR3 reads CASSEGRGRGVSNQPQHF. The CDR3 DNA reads TGTGCCAGCAGTGAGGGCAGGGGGCGCGGTGTGAGCAATCAGCCCCAGCATTTT.

CDR3 in amino acids: CASSEYGVEGNQPQHF. The CDR3 nucleotides read TGTGCCAGCAGTGAATATGGGGTGGAGGGGAATCAGCCCCAGCATTTT. The gene calls are TRBV6-1 and TRBJ1-5; D perhaps matches TRBD1 (5 bases). This CDR3 contains 16 residues. Trimming shortened V by 2 bases and J by 4 bases, and 15 bases separated the two germline ends. Per the germline V gene, CDR1 is MNHNS and CDR2 is SASEGT.

CDR3 in amino acids: CASSHGGTGTYEQYF. The DNA of the CDR3 is TGTGCCAGCAGCCACGGCGGGACAGGGACCTACGAGCAGTACTTC. The chain is built from TRBV4-2 and TRBJ2-7; 9 bases are shared with TRBD1. Germline V gene sequence: CDR1 LGHNA, CDR2 YNFKEQ. There are 15 residues in the CDR3. Losses at the gene ends were 3 bases for V and 2 bases for J; bases not matched to a gene: 5.

In DNA, the CDR3 is TGTGCCAGTACCAATCGTCTGGGGGTGGATGGCTACACCTTC. Encoded protein: CASTNRLGVDGYTF. The chain recombines TRBV19 with TRBJ1-2, with D possibly matching TRBD1 (5 bases). With 7 bases removed from V and 6 bases from J, the gap between germline ends came to 18 bases. This CDR3 contains 14 residues. Germline values: CDR1 LNHDA, CDR2 SQIVND (reference sequence).

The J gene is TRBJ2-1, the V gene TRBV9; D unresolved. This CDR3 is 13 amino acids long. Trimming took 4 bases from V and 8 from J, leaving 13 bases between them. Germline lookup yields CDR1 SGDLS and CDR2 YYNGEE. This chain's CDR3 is CASSPSRRDEQFF. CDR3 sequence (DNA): TGTGCCAGCAGCCCTTCCCGGCGTGATGAGCAGTTCTTC.

The CDR3 DNA reads TGTGCCAGCAGCTCTCGAAGGGGCACTGAAGCTTTCTTT. Translated: CASSSRRGTEAFF. The gene calls are TRBV11-2 and TRBJ1-1, with D tentatively TRBD1 (5 bases). Germline lookup yields CDR1 SGHAT and CDR2 FQNNGV. The CDR3 covers 13 residues. The ends were cut back, 4 bases at V and 4 bases at J, with 10 bases in the middle.

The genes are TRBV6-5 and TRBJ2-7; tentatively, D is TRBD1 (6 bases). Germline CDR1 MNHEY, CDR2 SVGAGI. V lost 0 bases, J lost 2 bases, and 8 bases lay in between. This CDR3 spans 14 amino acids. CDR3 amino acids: CASSYSHRAYEQYF. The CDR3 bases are TGTGCCAGCAGTTACTCGCACAGGGCCTACGAGCAGTACTTC.

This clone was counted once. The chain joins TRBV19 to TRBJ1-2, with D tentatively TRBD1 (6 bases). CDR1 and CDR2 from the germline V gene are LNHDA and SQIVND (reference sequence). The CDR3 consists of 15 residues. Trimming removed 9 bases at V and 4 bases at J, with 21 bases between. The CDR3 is CARKPRGARSYGYTF. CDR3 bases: TGTGCCAGAAAACCTCGGGGGGCAAGGTCCTATGGCTACACCTTC.

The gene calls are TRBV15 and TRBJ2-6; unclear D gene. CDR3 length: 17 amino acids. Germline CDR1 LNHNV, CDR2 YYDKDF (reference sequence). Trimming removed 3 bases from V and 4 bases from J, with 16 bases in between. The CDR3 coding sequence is TGTGCCACCAGCAGCCACATCCGGCTTGCCGGGGCCAACGTCCTGACTTTC. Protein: CATSSHIRLAGANVLTF.

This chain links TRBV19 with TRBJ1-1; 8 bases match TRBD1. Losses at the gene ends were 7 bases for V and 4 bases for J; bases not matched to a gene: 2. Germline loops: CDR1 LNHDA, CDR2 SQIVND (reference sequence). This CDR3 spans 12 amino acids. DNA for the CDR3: TGTGCCAGTACGACAGGGGCCACTGAAGCTTTCTTT. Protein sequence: CASTTGATEAFF.

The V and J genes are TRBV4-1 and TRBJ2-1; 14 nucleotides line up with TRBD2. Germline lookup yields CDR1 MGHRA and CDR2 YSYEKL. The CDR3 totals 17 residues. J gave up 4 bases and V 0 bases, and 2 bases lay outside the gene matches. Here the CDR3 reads CASSQETSGGAYNEQFF. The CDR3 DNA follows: TGCGCCAGCAGCCAAGAGACTAGCGGGGGGGCTTACAATGAGCAGTTCTTC.

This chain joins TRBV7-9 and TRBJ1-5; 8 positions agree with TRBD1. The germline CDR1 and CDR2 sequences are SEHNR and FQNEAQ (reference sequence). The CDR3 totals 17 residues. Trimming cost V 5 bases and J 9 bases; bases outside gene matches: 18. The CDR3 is CASSRVRDRRSEGPQHF. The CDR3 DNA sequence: TGTGCCAGCAGCAGGGTCCGGGACAGGCGGTCCGAGGGGCCCCAGCATTTT.

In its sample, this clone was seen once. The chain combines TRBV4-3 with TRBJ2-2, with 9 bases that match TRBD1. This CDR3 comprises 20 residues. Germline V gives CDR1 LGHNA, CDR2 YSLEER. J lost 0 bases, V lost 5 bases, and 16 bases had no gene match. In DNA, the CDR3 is TGCGCCAGCAGCACCATCTTTAGGGGACAGGGTTCGACGAACACCGGGGAGCTGTTTTTT. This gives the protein CASSTIFRGQGSTNTGELFF.

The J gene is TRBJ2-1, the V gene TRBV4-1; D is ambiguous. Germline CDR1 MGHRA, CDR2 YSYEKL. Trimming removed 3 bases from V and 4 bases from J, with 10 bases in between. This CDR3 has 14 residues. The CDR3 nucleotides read TGCGCCAGCAGCCATGACCTAGAGTACAATGAGCAGTTCTTC. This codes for CASSHDLEYNEQFF.

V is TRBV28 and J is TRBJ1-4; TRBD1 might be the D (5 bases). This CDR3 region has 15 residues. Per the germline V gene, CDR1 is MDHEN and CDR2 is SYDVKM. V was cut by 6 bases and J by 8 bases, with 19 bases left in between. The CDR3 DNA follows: TGTGCCAGCAGCCCACCGACAGAGTGGGACGAAAAACTGTTTTTT. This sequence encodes CASSPPTEWDEKLFF.

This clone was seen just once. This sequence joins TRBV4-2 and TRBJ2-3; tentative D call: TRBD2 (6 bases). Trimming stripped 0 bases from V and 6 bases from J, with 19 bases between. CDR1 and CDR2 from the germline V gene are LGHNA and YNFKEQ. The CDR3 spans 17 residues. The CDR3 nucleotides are TGTGCCAGCAGCCAAGAGGGACTCACCCAAAACTGGGATACGCAGTATTTT. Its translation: CASSQEGLTQNWDTQYF.

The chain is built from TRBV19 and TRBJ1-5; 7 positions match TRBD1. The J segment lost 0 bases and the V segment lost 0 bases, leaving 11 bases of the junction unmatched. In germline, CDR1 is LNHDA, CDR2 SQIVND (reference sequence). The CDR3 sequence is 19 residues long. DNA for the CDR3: TGTGCCAGTAGTATAGAAAACCCCGGGACAGATTATAGCAATCAGCCCCAGCATTTT. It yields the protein CASSIENPGTDYSNQPQHF.

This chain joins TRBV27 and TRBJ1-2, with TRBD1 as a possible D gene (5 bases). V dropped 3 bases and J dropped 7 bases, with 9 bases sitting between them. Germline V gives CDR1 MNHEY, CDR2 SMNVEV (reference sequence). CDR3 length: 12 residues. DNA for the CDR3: TGTGCCAGCAGTTTGGGGGGGTCTGGCTACACCTTC. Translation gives CASSLGGSGYTF.

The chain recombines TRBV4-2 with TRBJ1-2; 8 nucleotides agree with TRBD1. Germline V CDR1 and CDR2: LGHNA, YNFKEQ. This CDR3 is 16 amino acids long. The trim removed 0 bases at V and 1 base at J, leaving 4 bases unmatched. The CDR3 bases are TGTGCCAGCAGCCAAGAGGAAGGGACAGGTAACTATGGCTACACCTTC. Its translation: CASSQEEGTGNYGYTF.